This T cell receptor (beta chain) is from a study of blood T cell repertoires in COVID-19. Study at large: Sites in the United States, Italy and Spain provided acute and convalescent COVID-19 samples. Sources were T cells, B-cell-depleted T cells, or PBMCs; the material itself was cDNA or gDNA.

Methods used by the authors: Amplification of reference gene primers was used by the study to estimate nucleated cell counts. Data came from immunoSEQ multiplex PCR; TCRdb stores just in-frame clones and leaves some out. V and J calls and clone size are as listed in that table; D and trimming were resolved from the DNA. The table shows some 230,000 clones, with roughly 84% occurring only once. After removal of 0 bases from V and 0 bases from J, the junction contained 12 bases not matched to a gene. CDR3 length: 20 residues. Germline-derived CDR1 and CDR2 are SGHAT and FQNNGV. The chain joins TRBV11-2 to TRBJ1-4; 8 positions match TRBD1. This receptor was identified in a man aged 35 to 55 with acute or convalescent COVID-19. Sequencing used peripheral blood. CDR3 sequence reads: CASSLELSGTGDATNEKLFF. CDR3 coding DNA: TGTGCCAGCAGCTTAGAACTATCCGGGACAGGCGATGCAACTAATGAAAAACTGTTTTTT.